This T cell receptor (beta chain) was documented in a study of post-analysis software for immune sequencing data. Study-wide points: When compared against controls, multiple sclerosis patients showed significantly lower normalized Chao1 diversity. By F measure, strong co-clustering occurred among samples prepared in the same batch. The study found TRBV5-6, TRBV5-1 and TRBV20-1 among five or six TRBV segments more frequent in patients than controls.

V dropped 5 bases and J dropped 3 bases, with 14 bases sitting between them. The V gene's germline CDR1 is SGHRS and CDR2 YFSETQ. This CDR3 has 14 residues. Notes on this clonotype: Its antigen is unidentified.

Sequencing libraries made from TCR beta cDNA carried unique molecular identifiers. The T cell input of roughly 0.9 to 11 million gave roughly 500,000 cDNA molecules. One entry per CDR3 protein, called by TCRdb with MiXCR from the PCR reads. The sample yields hundreds of thousands of distinct CDR3 sequences, 44% seen once. The clonotype was recovered from a girl between 5 and 17 years old with multiple sclerosis. Sequenced sample: blood. V and J are TRBV5-1 and TRBJ1-1, with a possible D match to TRBD1 (5 bases). CDR3 in DNA: TGCGCCAGCAGGGGTGGGGGAGTTCACACTGAAGCTTTCTTT. The encoded protein is CASRGGGVHTEAFF.